This T cell receptor beta chain derives from a study of OX40 agonist ivuxolimab in advanced cancers. The wider study: Three partial responders included one hepatocellular carcinoma patient and two cutaneous melanoma patients. General observations from the study: Antigen specificity of clonally expanded peripheral T cells was not established.

Points on this clone: The antigen is not known.

Profiled with immunoSEQ multiplex PCR; TCRdb holds only in-frame clones, not every one. Among around 100,000 clones, 91% were seen once, and the ten largest hold around 2.7%. Germline CDR1 is GTSNPN and CDR2 is SVGIG (reference sequence). The J segment lost 2 bases and the V segment lost 7 bases, leaving 8 bases of the junction unmatched. The CDR3 covers 15 residues. The clonotype originates from an adult with an advanced solid tumor such as melanoma, head and neck, liver or kidney cancer. The starting material was CD4+ or CD8+ T cells sorted from blood, obtained in a trial of the OX40 agonist ivuxolimab. The chain joins TRBV30 to TRBJ2-3, with 11 bases aligning to TRBD1. The CDR3: CALDGTGGNTDTQYF. Written as DNA, the CDR3 is TGTGCCTTGGACGGGACAGGGGGTAACACAGATACGCAGTATTTT.